One and the same sample provided the 16 T cell receptor beta chains below, sequenced in a study of control samples from healthy donors and cancer patients. Sequencing was performed with immunoSEQ multiplex PCR; in TCRdb, only in-frame clones are kept and a portion is missing. The sample shows almost 85,000 clones, 70% to 85% of them seen only once. Sequenced: PBMCs. Source of these receptors: a man aged 55 to 69 with head and neck cancer.

The table lists this clone with a count of one. This chain uses TRBV7-9 with TRBJ1-2; unclear D gene. The CDR3 has 14 residues. Trimming cost V 3 bases and J 1 base, with 9 bases left between them. CDR1 SEHNR and CDR2 FQNEAQ come from the germline V gene (reference sequence). As DNA, the CDR3 is TGTGCCAGCAGCTTGGCAGCGTTTAACTATGGCTACACCTTC. Translating gives CASSLAAFNYGYTF.

This clone has just a few counts. The V gene is TRBV7-2, the J gene TRBJ2-1, with a weak D call TRBD2 (5 bases). The CDR3 extends over 14 amino acids. V shed 2 bases and J shed 15 bases, with 20 bases lying between them. Germline V gene data show CDR1 as SGHTA and CDR2 as FQGNSA. The CDR3 DNA reads as TGTGCCAGCAGCTTAACCCCTAGCTCCACCCGGGGGTTCTTC. Translated, it gives CASSLTPSSTRGFF.

This chain links TRBV27 with TRBJ2-7; maybe TRBD1 (6 bases). The CDR3 runs 14 residues. CDR1 is MNHEY, CDR2 SMNVEV, per germline (reference sequence). V gave up 5 bases and J gave up 6 bases, with 17 bases separating them. The CDR3 is CASSPRTDRREQYF. In DNA form, the CDR3 reads TGTGCCAGCAGTCCTAGGACAGACCGACGCGAGCAGTACTTC.

The chain carries TRBV5-4 and TRBJ2-7; TRBD1 aligns across 9 bases. J lost 2 bases, V lost 3 bases, and 12 bases had no gene match. This CDR3 contains 17 residues. Looked up from germline, CDR1 is SGHNT and CDR2 is YYREEE (reference sequence). The chain's CDR3 is CASSSRDRAFTPYEQYF. Written as DNA, the CDR3 is TGTGCCAGCAGCTCCCGGGACAGGGCATTTACCCCCTACGAGCAGTACTTC.

The V call is TRBV10-3, the J call TRBJ2-5; unclear D gene. The length of the CDR3 is 13 residues. V dropped 1 base and J dropped 2 bases, with 5 bases sitting between them. The germline CDR1 and CDR2 sequences are ENHRY and SYGVKD. In nucleotides, the CDR3 is TGTGCCATCAGTGAGTGGGGTCAAGAGACCCAGTACTTC. This gives the protein CAISEWGQETQYF.

The CDR3 region has the DNA TGTGCCAGCTCACCCTCGGGACAGGGGGGAAACTATGGCTACACCTTC. This translates into CASSPSGQGGNYGYTF. The chain recombines TRBV18 with TRBJ1-2; 11 bases are shared with TRBD1. CDR3 size: 16 residues. V shed 3 bases and J 2 bases; nucleotides not matched to a gene: 5. Germline V gene lookup returns CDR1 KGHSH and CDR2 LQKENI.

The rearrangement uses TRBV4-1 and TRBJ2-3; D may correspond to TRBD1 or TRBD2 (5 bases each). Looked up from germline, CDR1 is MGHRA and CDR2 is YSYEKL. The V end was cut by 0 bases, the J end by 3 bases, with 10 bases between. CDR3 length: 15 residues. The CDR3 here is CASSQEGPGTDTQYF. CDR3 nucleotides: TGCGCCAGCAGCCAAGAGGGGCCGGGAACAGATACGCAGTATTTT.

In this sample, this clone turned up once. The chain employs TRBV7-9 and TRBJ2-7, with D tentatively TRBD1 (6 bases). CDR3 size: 15 residues. V was cut by 6 bases and J by 1 base, with 16 bases left in between. Germline CDR1 is SEHNR and CDR2 is FQNEAQ (reference sequence). The CDR3 DNA follows: TGTGCCAGCAGTTCGGACAGACGCCCTTCCTACGAGCAGTACTTC. Translating gives CASSSDRRPSYEQYF.

The V and J genes are TRBV2 and TRBJ2-7; tentatively, D is TRBD1 (6 bases). The V and J ends lost 4 bases and 6 bases respectively, with 13 bases between them. CDR1 is SNHLY and CDR2 is FYNNEI in the germline V gene. The CDR3 sequence is 13 residues long. The CDR3 bases are TGTGCCAGCAGTGTTGTCAGGGGCTCCGAGCAGTACTTC. Translated, it gives CASSVVRGSEQYF.

The genes are TRBV7-9 and TRBJ1-6; TRBD1 aligns across 7 bases. Germline CDR1 and CDR2: SEHNR and FQNEAQ (reference sequence). The CDR3 has 15 amino acids. The V and J ends lost 1 base and 8 bases, in that order; junction bases with no gene match: 5. CDR3 bases: TGTGCCAGCAGCTTAGGACAGGGTGGGCATTCACCCCTCCACTTT. The encoded protein is CASSLGQGGHSPLHF.

The chain uses TRBV4-2 and TRBJ1-2; the match to TRBD1 covers 9 bases. Germline CDR1 LGHNA, CDR2 YNFKEQ. V lost 2 bases, J lost 7 bases, and 8 bases stayed unmatched. This CDR3 region has 15 residues. The CDR3 here is CASSQKGQGLAGYTF. The CDR3 DNA is TGTGCCAGCAGCCAAAAAGGACAGGGGCTGGCTGGCTACACCTTC.

This clone was recorded only once. V usage is TRBV15 and J usage is TRBJ1-6, with 7 bases aligning to TRBD1. Trimming cost V 4 bases and J 8 bases; bases outside gene matches: 2. Germline loops: CDR1 LNHNV, CDR2 YYDKDF (reference sequence). The CDR3 contains 13 residues. In DNA form, the CDR3 reads TGTGCCACCAGCAAGCAGGGGGATTCACCCCTCCACTTT. It encodes CATSKQGDSPLHF. The full variable domain, with the rest looked up from reference TRBV15 and TRBJ1-6, is DAMVIQNPRYQVTQFGKPVTLSCSQTLNHNVMYWYQQKSSQAPKLLFHYYDKDFNNEADTPDNFQSRRPNTSFCFLDIRSPGLGDTAMYLCATSKQGDSPLHFGNGTRLTVT.

V is TRBV7-9 and J is TRBJ1-1, with D hard to call. The germline CDR1 and CDR2 sequences are SEHNR and FQNEAQ (reference sequence). The V end was cut by 3 bases, the J end by 0 bases, with 11 bases between. CDR3 length equals 15 residues. The CDR3 bases are TGTGCCAGCAGCTTTGACACCGGGTTGAACACTGAAGCTTTCTTT. This sequence encodes CASSFDTGLNTEAFF.

This clone was detected a few times. The gene calls are TRBV19 and TRBJ1-5; possible D gene TRBD1, 6 bases. Per germline, CDR1 LNHDA and CDR2 SQIVND (reference sequence). The CDR3 covers 16 residues. Trimming shortened V by 4 bases and J by 0 bases, and 13 bases separated the two germline ends. CDR3 protein: CASSKRDIYSNQPQHF. The CDR3 region has the DNA TGTGCCAGTAGTAAACGGGACATCTATAGCAATCAGCCCCAGCATTTT.

V gene TRBV11-3 combines with J gene TRBJ2-7; no definite D call. V lost 0 bases and J lost 7, with 10 bases in between. The CDR3 has 13 residues. Germline V lookup: CDR1 SGHNT, CDR2 YENEEA. The CDR3 region is CASSLDGVGEQYF. In DNA form, the CDR3 reads TGTGCCAGCAGCTTAGACGGAGTCGGAGAGCAGTACTTC.

The J gene is TRBJ1-3, the V gene TRBV10-3; D perhaps matches TRBD1 (5 bases). V was pared by 0 bases and J by 0 bases, with 6 bases between. CDR3 size: 15 residues. Germline lookup yields CDR1 ENHRY and CDR2 SYGVKD. The CDR3 loop is CAISESRGSGNTIYF. The CDR3 region has the DNA TGTGCCATCAGTGAGTCAAGGGGCTCTGGAAACACCATATATTTT.